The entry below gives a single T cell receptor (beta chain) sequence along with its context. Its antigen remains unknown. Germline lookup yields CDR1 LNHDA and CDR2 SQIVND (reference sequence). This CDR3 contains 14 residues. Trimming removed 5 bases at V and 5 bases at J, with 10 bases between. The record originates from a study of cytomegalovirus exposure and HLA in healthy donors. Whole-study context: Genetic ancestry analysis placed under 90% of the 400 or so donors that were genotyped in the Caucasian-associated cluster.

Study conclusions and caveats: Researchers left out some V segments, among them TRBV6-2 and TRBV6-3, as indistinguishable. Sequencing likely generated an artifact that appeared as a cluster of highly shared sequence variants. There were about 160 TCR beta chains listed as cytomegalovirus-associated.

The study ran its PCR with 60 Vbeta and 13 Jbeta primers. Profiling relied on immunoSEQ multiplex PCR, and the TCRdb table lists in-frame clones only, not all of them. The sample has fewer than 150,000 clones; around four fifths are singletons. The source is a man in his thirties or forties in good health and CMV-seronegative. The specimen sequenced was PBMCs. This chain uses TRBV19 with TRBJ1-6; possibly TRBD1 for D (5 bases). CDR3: CASSLRDHNSPLHF. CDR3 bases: TGTGCCAGTAGTCTCAGGGATCATAATTCACCCCTCCACTTT.